A single sample is the source of the 19 T cell receptor beta chains below, sequenced in a study of CD8 T cells in ankylosing spondylitis. In TCRdb, the 5' RACE reads were re-called with MiXCR into one record per CDR3 protein. This sample carries about 150,000 distinct CDR3 sequences, roughly 34% of them seen once, and the ten largest clones take 6%. Sequenced material: synovial fluid, either unsorted or a sorted T cell fraction (not recorded which). The receptors originated from a male donor with ankylosing spondylitis.

This chain joins TRBV11-2 and TRBJ1-1, with a tentative D call TRBD1 (5 bases). CDR3 size: 13 residues. Looked up from germline, CDR1 is SGHAT and CDR2 is FQNNGV. V lost 5 bases to trimming and J lost 1 base, with 8 bases between them. CDR3 DNA: TGTGCCAGCAGCGGGGACCGGAACACTGAAGCTTTCTTT. Amino acid sequence: CASSGDRNTEAFF.

This chain links TRBV3-1 with TRBJ1-3; 7 nucleotides match TRBD1. Germline V gives CDR1 LGHDT, CDR2 YNNKEL (reference sequence). This CDR3 spans 14 amino acids. V lost 4 bases and J lost 2; bases outside the gene matches: 2. The chain's CDR3 is CASSLQGTGNTIYF. As DNA, the CDR3 is TGTGCCAGCAGCCTACAGGGGACTGGAAACACCATATATTTT.

Only a few counts were recorded for this clonotype. This chain uses TRBV5-6 with TRBJ1-2, with TRBD1 matching 7 bases. Germline CDR1 and CDR2: SGHDT and YYEEEE. The J segment lost 4 bases and the V segment lost 1 base, leaving 4 bases of the junction unmatched. This CDR3 has 14 amino acids. CDR3 loop: CASSLYRGPYGYTF. In DNA, the CDR3 is TGTGCCAGCAGCTTGTACAGGGGACCCTATGGCTACACCTTC.

The chain joins TRBV6-1 to TRBJ2-2; D ambiguous. CDR1 and CDR2 (germline): MNHNS, SASEGT. The V end lost 10 bases, the J end lost 0 bases, and 15 bases lay between the germline ends. The CDR3 sequence is 15 residues long. The CDR3 region has the DNA TGTGCCACCAAGATCAGTGAAACGAACACCGGGGAGCTGTTTTTT. It yields the protein CATKISETNTGELFF.

Only a few counts were recorded for this clonotype. CDR3 sequence reads: CASSSEYEQYF. The CDR3 coding sequence is TGTGCCAGCAGCTCCGAATACGAGCAGTACTTC. This chain uses TRBV11-2 with TRBJ2-7; D unresolved. There are 11 residues in the CDR3. V lost 4 bases to trimming and J lost 4 bases, with 5 bases between them. CDR1 is SGHAT and CDR2 is FQNNGV in the germline V gene.

This clonotype was counted between two and nine times. This rearrangement joins TRBV7-2 to TRBJ1-6; D remains ambiguous. CDR3 length: 13 residues. Trimming removed 8 bases at V and 5 bases at J, with 10 bases between. Germline V gene sequence: CDR1 SGHTA, CDR2 FQGNSA. CDR3 region: CASGGRNNSPLHF. CDR3 bases: TGTGCCAGCGGCGGACGGAATAATTCACCCCTCCACTTT.

This clonotype was observed once. A read error is possible here, since a much larger clone lies one base away. In DNA form, the CDR3 reads TGTGCCAGCAGCTCCAGGGGGGATGGCTACACCTTC. Its protein is CASSSRGDGYTF. The rearrangement links TRBV7-9 to TRBJ1-2; 7 nucleotides line up with TRBD1. CDR3 length equals 12 residues. The trim removed 4 bases at V and 6 bases at J, leaving 2 bases unmatched. Germline CDR1 SEHNR, CDR2 FQNEAQ (reference sequence).

The sample holds many counts of this clonotype. V and J are TRBV27 and TRBJ1-2; possibly TRBD1 for D (6 bases). V lost 8 bases and J 2 bases, leaving 15 bases between the germline ends. The germline V gene has CDR1 MNHEY and CDR2 SMNVEV (reference sequence). The length of the CDR3 is 14 residues. CDR3: CASRHGQPNYGYTF. The CDR3 DNA follows: TGTGCCAGCCGTCACGGACAGCCAAACTATGGCTACACCTTC.

This clonotype was picked up a small number of times. J is TRBJ2-3 and V is TRBV11-1, with 15 bases matching TRBD2. CDR3 length: 21 amino acids. CDR1 is SGHAT and CDR2 is FQDESV in the germline V gene (reference sequence). The J segment lost 6 bases and the V segment lost 5 bases, leaving 21 bases of the junction unmatched. CDR3 loop: CASSPRTSGGAFVASPDTQYF. In DNA form, the CDR3 reads TGTGCCAGCAGCCCCAGGACTAGCGGGGGGGCTTTTGTTGCGTCCCCCGATACGCAGTATTTT.

This clonotype was recorded a few times. The chain is built from TRBV5-1 and TRBJ1-1; no reliable D call. Germline loops: CDR1 SGHRS, CDR2 YFSETQ. V was trimmed by 1 base and J by 5 bases, leaving 12 bases between them. The CDR3 has 14 amino acids. CDR3 sequence (DNA): TGCGCCAGCAGCTTGCGGACCTTGGGAACTGAAGCTTTCTTT. This gives the protein CASSLRTLGTEAFF. The full variable domain, rest sourced from reference TRBV5-1 and TRBJ1-1, is KAGVTQTPRYLIKTRGQQVTLSCSPISGHRSVSWYQQTPGQGLQFLFEYFSETQRNKGNFPGRFSGRQFSNSRSEMNVSTLELGDSALYLCASSLRTLGTEAFFGQGTRLTVV.

This clonotype was seen only a few times. The chain employs TRBV21-1 and TRBJ1-2. TRBV21-1 is an annotated pseudogene. This CDR3 contains 16 residues. As DNA, the CDR3 is TGTGCCAGCAGCAAAGTTGGTGAGGGGCTAGGCTATGGCTACACCTTC. This codes for CASSKVGEGLGYGYTF.

This rearrangement joins TRBV7-2 to TRBJ2-2; D is tentatively TRBD1 or TRBD2 (5 bases each). V dropped 3 bases and J dropped 6 bases, with 11 bases sitting between them. The CDR3 runs 14 residues. Germline V lookup: CDR1 SGHTA, CDR2 FQGNSA. The chain's CDR3 is CASSFYRDAGELFF. Here the CDR3 DNA reads TGTGCCAGCAGCTTCTACCGGGACGCCGGGGAGCTGTTTTTT. Variable domain in full (rest from reference TRBV7-2 and TRBJ2-2): GAGVSQSPSNKVTEKGKDVELRCDPISGHTALYWYRQSLGQGLEFLIYFQGNSAPDKSGLPSDRFSAERTGGSVSTLTIQRTQQEDSAVYLCASSFYRDAGELFFGEGSRLTVL.

This clonotype was detected a few times. This chain connects TRBV18 to TRBJ2-7; no firm D call. This CDR3 comprises 12 residues. The V end was cut by 5 bases, the J end by 6 bases, with 11 bases between. The germline V gene has CDR1 KGHSH and CDR2 LQKENI. In DNA form, the CDR3 reads TGTGCCAGCTCAACGCAGTGGGGCGAGCAGTACTTC. Residues: CASSTQWGEQYF.

This clonotype was seen once. CDR3 sequence (DNA): TGTGCCAGCAGCCACAGAGGGGCAGGGAGCGAGCAGTACTTC. Translating it yields CASSHRGAGSEQYF. The chain combines TRBV3-1 with TRBJ2-7; D may correspond to TRBD1 or TRBD2 (5 bases each). The CDR3 covers 14 residues. CDR1 LGHDT and CDR2 YNNKEL come from the germline V gene (reference sequence). The ends were cut back, 3 bases at V and 6 bases at J, with 15 bases in the middle.

The rearrangement links TRBV18 to TRBJ2-5; D is undetermined. Trimming pared 3 bases from V and 5 bases from J, leaving 13 bases between. Germline V lookup: CDR1 KGHSH, CDR2 LQKENI. The CDR3 runs 14 residues. CDR3 DNA sequence: TGTGCCAGCTCACCCGGACGGAGTCCGGAGACCCAGTACTTC. It translates to CASSPGRSPETQYF. The variable domain in full, completed from reference TRBV18 and TRBJ2-5, reads NAGVMQNPRHLVRRRGQEARLRCSPMKGHSHVYWYRQLPEEGLKFMVYLQKENIIDESGMPKERFSAEFPKEGPSILRIQQVVRGDSAAYFCASSPGRSPETQYFGPGTRLLVL.

This rearrangement joins TRBV12-3 or TRBV12-4 to TRBJ1-1; D gene unclear. V lost 3 bases, J lost 0 bases, and 8 bases lay in between. The CDR3 contains 14 residues. This chain's CDR3 is CASSFGKLNTEAFF. Here the CDR3 DNA reads TGTGCCAGCAGTTTCGGCAAACTGAACACTGAAGCTTTCTTT.

This clonotype was counted a few times. The rearrangement joins TRBV20-1 to TRBJ2-7, with D tentatively TRBD2 (5 bases). The CDR3 runs to 13 residues. V was trimmed by 5 bases and J by 5 bases, leaving 16 bases between them. The germline CDR1 and CDR2 sequences are DFQATT and SNEGSKA (reference sequence). Here the CDR3 DNA reads TGCAGTGCTCGAGGGAATTATGTGGACGAGCAGTACTTC. Protein product: CSARGNYVDEQYF.

The sample holds a few counts of this clonotype. The rearrangement uses TRBV3-1 and TRBJ1-1; D not certain. CDR1 and CDR2 from the germline V gene are LGHDT and YNNKEL (reference sequence). The ends were cut back, 7 bases at V and 7 bases at J, with 16 bases in the middle. CDR3 size: 13 residues. CDR3 nucleotide sequence: TGTGCCAGCACCGGAAAGTGGAGATATGAAGCTTTCTTT. Protein sequence: CASTGKWRYEAFF.

This clonotype was counted between two and nine times. The chain is built from TRBV12-3 or TRBV12-4 and TRBJ2-2; 9 bases map to TRBD1. V was clipped by 6 bases and J by 6 bases; unmatched bases: 11. The CDR3 has 16 amino acids. CDR3 protein: CASRNGGTGWAGELFF. The CDR3 nucleotides are TGTGCCAGCAGAAACGGAGGGACAGGGTGGGCCGGGGAGCTGTTTTTT.